This section outlines one T cell receptor (beta chain) sequence together with its context. No antigen is known for it. The input lacks base qualities; no much larger clone sits a single base away. TCRbeta CDR3 regions were amplified from genomic DNA using the immunoSEQ Assay, a bias-controlled multiplex PCR. As for the authors' bioinformatics: Nucleated cell counts per sample were estimated from amplification of reference gene primers within the assay. Sequence reads were collapsed and filtered to measure the absolute abundance of every unique TCRbeta CDR3 rearrangement. Productive Simpson clonality was computed per sample as the square root of Simpson's diversity index over productive rearrangements. This immuneACCESS table, as held by TCRdb, lists in-frame sequences with V and J called but not all clones. Of the missing ones, under half trace to an unresolved V gene in checked studies; the others have no known cause. V, J and clone size reflect that table, while D and trimming were determined from the DNA. In all, the sample holds about 190,000 clones, and about 83% of those were seen once. In total, the top ten clones hold around 12% of the sample.

One collaborating source in Seattle enrolled patients during active infection and followed them longitudinally through the course of disease. Each collaborating institution followed its own protocols to collect whole blood in K2EDTA tubes. For TCRbeta analysis, collaborators shipped samples in one of three forms: frozen whole blood, isolated PBMCs, or DNA extracted from either of those sample types. The sample belongs to a study of blood T cell repertoires in COVID-19 (dated by TCRdb to about 2020). About the study as a whole: Samples covering the acute and convalescent phases of COVID-19 were provided by collaborators in the United States, Italy and Spain. The material from the prospective study consisted of cDNA or gDNA derived from T cells, B-cell-depleted T cells, or PBMCs. A de-identified subject ID, COVID-19 status, age in years and sex were almost always included in the sample metadata. A freely available public database, intended as a resource for researchers studying the immune response to SARS-CoV-2, is where the repertoires were released. The samples were drawn from two sources: the first 160 participants of the ongoing ImmuneRACE study, and 1,000 to 1,500 subjects contributed by 6 global collaborators. Subjects who had been exposed to COVID-19, were actively infected with it, or had recovered from it provided the deeply sampled blood TCRbeta repertoires that made up the dataset. Where HLA class I and class II types were available, the types were taken from metadata supplied by the sample provider, not from assay-based typing.

The V end loses 5 bases and the J end loses 5 bases, and a stretch of 15 bases separates them. The CDR3, cysteine through phenylalanine, is 15 amino acids long. The kept DNA is CDR3 alone, 45 bases in frame from the first base. According to the germline V gene (reference sequence), CDR1 reads MNHNY and CDR2 reads SVGAGI. Points the paper makes about the study in general: How much clinical and demographic metadata was included differed by source and by participant, and the metadata was provided uncurated.

The sequenced material came from peripheral blood. The TCR comes from a woman aged 70-85 years with COVID-19, enrolled during active disease. The chain is encoded by TRBV6-6 joined to TRBJ1-4, with the D gene not clear enough to name. The DNA sequence follows: TGTGCCAGCAGTCCCCAAGTGGCACAGAATGAAAAACTGTTTTTT. It translates to CASSPQVAQNEKLFF.